What follows are 19 T cell receptor beta chains derived from one specimen sequenced in a study of vaccination effects on CD4 cells after COVID-19. No antigens are known for them. Method: immunoSEQ multiplex PCR; TCRdb's copy keeps in-frame clones and lacks some. The sample contains 14,000 or so clones, over 60% of which appear only once. CD4+ T cells specific for antigen were expanded with viral peptide pools by the ViraFEST assay before sequencing. Subsequent to ten to eleven days of culture, CD4+ T cells were isolated. PCR-confirmed SARS-CoV-2 infection occurred in the person between March and December 2020. Two-dose BNT162b2 or mRNA-1273 vaccination was given to participants. This specimen consisted of CD4+ T cells from PBMCs cultured with SARS-CoV-2 spike peptides, obtained after COVID-19 vaccination. The origin of the receptors is a human donor who had a prior SARS-CoV-2 infection.

V is TRBV5-4 and J is TRBJ2-3; the D gene is possibly TRBD1 (5 bases). The germline gives CDR1 SGHNT, CDR2 YYREEE (reference sequence). With 5 bases removed from V and 3 bases from J, the gap between germline ends came to 16 bases. The CDR3 spans 15 residues. The CDR3, as DNA: TGTGCCAGCAGAGGAAGTCGTAGGGGAACAGATACGCAGTATTTT. It translates to CASRGSRRGTDTQYF.

This clone has only a few counts. The chain uses TRBV5-4 and TRBJ1-2; 10 positions match TRBD1. V was pared by 3 bases and J by 4 bases, with 0 bases of the junction left unmatched. The V gene's germline CDR1 is SGHNT and CDR2 YYREEE (reference sequence). The CDR3 contains 13 residues. Here the CDR3 reads CASSWDRGYGYTF. In DNA form, the CDR3 reads TGTGCCAGCAGCTGGGACAGGGGCTATGGCTACACCTTC.

V usage is TRBV3-1 (or the pseudogene TRBV3-2) and J usage is TRBJ1-6; D not certain. Germline V gene sequence: CDR1 LGHDT, CDR2 YNNKEL (reference sequence). The CDR3 has 14 amino acids. The ends were cut back, 4 bases at V and 6 bases at J, with 10 bases in the middle. The CDR3 reads CASSPRALNSPLHF. The CDR3 DNA reads as TGTGCCAGCAGCCCTCGGGCCCTTAATTCACCCCTCCACTTT.

The chain is built from TRBV12-3 or TRBV12-4 and TRBJ1-2; weak D call: TRBD1 (6 bases). The CDR3 has 13 amino acids. The V gene lost 4 bases and the J gene lost 4 bases, with 10 bases spanning the gap. The DNA for the CDR3 is TGTGCCAGCAGTTGGGGGGGCGGCTATGGCTACACCTTC. Translation gives CASSWGGGYGYTF.

As DNA, the CDR3 is TGTGCCAGCTCCCCGACAGGGGACAACTACGAGCAGTACTTC. It yields the protein CASSPTGDNYEQYF. The chain has TRBV18 and TRBJ2-7, with TRBD1 identical over 8 bases. J gave up 3 bases and V 6 bases, and 7 bases lay outside the gene matches. Germline loops: CDR1 KGHSH, CDR2 LQKENI. The CDR3 runs 14 residues. Based on the CDR3 plus reference TRBV18 and TRBJ2-7, the full variable domain is NAGVMQNPRHLVRRRGQEARLRCSPMKGHSHVYWYRQLPEEGLKFMVYLQKENIIDESGMPKERFSAEFPKEGPSILRIQQVVRGDSAAYFCASSPTGDNYEQYFGPGTRLTVT.

This chain joins TRBV3-1 (or the pseudogene TRBV3-2) and TRBJ1-4; no firm D call. This CDR3 region has 15 residues. V was clipped by 5 bases and J by 5 bases, with 15 bases between them. Germline CDR1 LGHDT, CDR2 YNNKEL (reference sequence). Written as DNA, the CDR3 is TGTGCCAGCAGCTCCCCCCGAAGTGGGAATGAAAAACTGTTTTTT. Its protein is CASSSPRSGNEKLFF.

This clone has a single count. The rearrangement uses TRBV6-5 and TRBJ2-3; possible D gene TRBD1, 6 bases. The CDR3 totals 14 residues. Germline V CDR1 and CDR2: MNHEY, SVGAGI. V was trimmed by 5 bases and J by 2 bases, leaving 11 bases between them. The CDR3: CASSLGQHTDTQYF. The CDR3 DNA reads TGTGCCAGCAGTCTAGGACAGCACACAGATACGCAGTATTTT.

This chain uses TRBV30 with TRBJ2-2, with unresolved D. CDR1 GTSNPN and CDR2 SVGIG come from the germline V gene (reference sequence). The CDR3 sequence is 14 residues long. Trimming pared 0 bases from V and 8 bases from J, leaving 13 bases between. DNA for the CDR3: TGTGCCTGGAGTGTTCAGTTACGGATTGGGGAGCTGTTTTTT. Translation: CAWSVQLRIGELFF.

The rearrangement joins TRBV5-1 to TRBJ2-2; D might be TRBD2 (5 bases). Trimming took off 0 bases at V and 7 bases at J, with 19 bases between the two ends. The V gene's germline CDR1 is SGHRS and CDR2 YFSETQ. The CDR3 consists of 17 residues. CDR3 in DNA: TGCGCCAGCAGCTTGGGTGGTCTAGCAGGAGCCGGCGGGGAGCTGTTTTTT. Translated, it gives CASSLGGLAGAGGELFF.

This clone was detected only once. The chain couples TRBV5-6 to TRBJ1-2; D gene uncertain. Germline V CDR1 and CDR2: SGHDT, YYEEEE. Trimming took 1 base from V and 4 from J, leaving 5 bases between them. The CDR3 extends over 12 amino acids. The DNA of the CDR3 is TGTGCCAGCAGCTTGAGGATCTATGGCTACACCTTC. Translation: CASSLRIYGYTF.

The chain carries TRBV5-1 and TRBJ2-1; 12 bases align to TRBD1. The V gene's germline CDR1 is SGHRS and CDR2 YFSETQ. The CDR3 has 15 amino acids. Unmatched junction bases numbered 4, after V lost 3 bases and J lost 6 bases. CDR3: CASSWGQGAFNEQFF. The CDR3 DNA sequence: TGCGCCAGCAGCTGGGGACAGGGGGCTTTCAATGAGCAGTTCTTC.

This clone showed up just once. The V gene is TRBV10-3, the J gene TRBJ2-3, with unresolved D. Trimming left V 7 bases short and J 1 base short, with 9 bases between. This CDR3 is built from 13 residues. Germline V gene data show CDR1 as ENHRY and CDR2 as SYGVKD. CDR3 sequence: CAITSSGTDTQYF. The CDR3 coding sequence is TGTGCCATCACATCGTCTGGCACAGATACGCAGTATTTT.

The CDR3 nucleotides read TGTGCCAGCAGCTTGTATTCCAGCACTGAAGCTTTCTTT. Encoded protein: CASSLYSSTEAFF. This rearrangement joins TRBV5-6 to TRBJ1-1; D not certain. Trimming pared 1 base from V and 4 bases from J, leaving 8 bases between. Germline V gene data show CDR1 as SGHDT and CDR2 as YYEEEE. The CDR3 is 13 residues long.

The gene calls are TRBV18 and TRBJ2-7; weak D call: TRBD2 (6 bases). From germline, CDR1 is KGHSH and CDR2 LQKENI. V shed 3 bases and J shed 0 bases, with 12 bases lying between them. The CDR3 runs 15 residues. CDR3 sequence: CASSPASVPSYEQYF. CDR3 coding DNA: TGTGCCAGCTCACCGGCTAGCGTTCCCTCCTACGAGCAGTACTTC.

The chain employs TRBV27 and TRBJ2-6; D is uncertain. Trimming cost V 4 bases and J 0 bases, with 13 bases left between them. Germline-derived CDR1 and CDR2 are MNHEY and SMNVEV (reference sequence). This CDR3 region has 17 residues. CDR3 region: CASSSGPPSSGANVLTF. The CDR3 coding sequence is TGTGCCAGCAGTTCCGGACCGCCAAGCTCTGGGGCCAACGTCCTGACTTTC.

The chain couples TRBV9 to TRBJ2-1; TRBD2 matches at 7 bases. CDR3 size: 17 residues. V lost 0 bases and J lost 5; bases outside the gene matches: 11. Germline V gene data show CDR1 as SGDLS and CDR2 as YYNGEE. This chain's CDR3 is CASSVGAGAGRDNEQFF. DNA for the CDR3: TGTGCCAGCAGCGTAGGGGCTGGAGCGGGGAGGGACAATGAGCAGTTCTTC.

The chain links TRBV7-3 to TRBJ2-3; the D gene is possibly TRBD2 (7 bases). The germline V gene has CDR1 SGHTA and CDR2 FQGTGA. The CDR3 contains 15 residues. The V and J ends lost 7 bases and 2 bases respectively, with 16 bases between them. CDR3 protein: CASTLSGGPTDTQYF. CDR3 coding DNA: TGTGCCAGCACTCTCTCCGGGGGGCCCACAGATACGCAGTATTTT.

V gene TRBV5-1 combines with J gene TRBJ1-1; tentative D call: TRBD1 (5 bases). The CDR3 has 15 residues. Germline CDR1 reads SGHRS; CDR2 reads YFSETQ. Between the trimmed V and J ends, which lost 4 bases and 4 bases, there was a span of 17 bases. The CDR3 DNA follows: TGCGCCAGCAGCCTGGTCCAGGGACCGCGCACTGAAGCTTTCTTT. This gives the protein CASSLVQGPRTEAFF.

The chain links TRBV6-2 or TRBV6-3 to TRBJ2-6; no clear D gene. Trimming removed 4 bases from V and 0 bases from J, with 13 bases in between. Germline V CDR1 and CDR2: MNHEY, SVGEGT. CDR3 length: 17 amino acids. The CDR3 sequence is CASSSNPGSSGANVLTF. The CDR3 DNA is TGTGCCAGCAGTTCGAACCCCGGTAGCTCTGGGGCCAACGTCCTGACTTTC.